One sample yielded the 10 T cell receptor beta chains listed below, sequenced in a study of cytomegalovirus exposure and HLA in healthy donors. Primers included in the PCR were 60 Vbeta and 13 Jbeta primers. Data came from immunoSEQ multiplex PCR; TCRdb stores just in-frame clones and leaves some out. The sample includes some 150,000 clones, approximately 78% seen only once; the top ten take about 0.77%. The sequencing sample was made of PBMCs. Receptors originate from a woman between 18 and 29 years old in good health and CMV-seronegative.

The chain carries TRBV7-2 and TRBJ1-4; D is undetermined. V lost 4 bases and J 7 bases, leaving 16 bases between the germline ends. This CDR3 contains 15 residues. Germline V gene data show CDR1 as SGHTA and CDR2 as FQGNSA. CDR3 sequence: CASSSHGVGGEKLFF. The CDR3 coding sequence is TGTGCCAGCAGCTCCCACGGGGTCGGTGGTGAAAAACTGTTTTTT.

The V and J genes are TRBV28 and TRBJ2-4; 8 bases are shared with TRBD2. This CDR3 contains 14 residues. J lost 2 bases, V lost 10 bases, and 7 bases had no gene match. Per the germline V gene, CDR1 is MDHEN and CDR2 is SYDVKM. The CDR3 nucleotides are TGTGCCATACGGGAGGGCGGGTCCAAAAACATTCAGTACTTC. Protein: CAIREGGSKNIQYF.

This rearrangement joins TRBV9 to TRBJ2-1; D not resolved. Trimming took off 4 bases at V and 6 bases at J, with 11 bases between the two ends. The V gene's germline CDR1 is SGDLS and CDR2 YYNGEE. The CDR3 extends over 13 amino acids. CDR3: CASSPSRPNEQFF. The CDR3 bases are TGTGCCAGCAGCCCCTCGAGGCCCAATGAGCAGTTCTTC.

The sample holds one count of this clone. The genes are TRBV6-1 and TRBJ1-5, with D perhaps TRBD1 (5 bases). CDR1 is MNHNS and CDR2 is SASEGT in the germline V gene. V shed 4 bases and J shed 4 bases, with 11 bases lying between them. This CDR3 has 14 residues. DNA of the CDR3: TGTGCCAGCAGTGCCCAGGGATGGAATCAGCCCCAGCATTTT. It specifies CASSAQGWNQPQHF.

The chain joins TRBV7-2 to TRBJ1-2, with D possibly matching TRBD1 (6 bases). Trimming took 5 bases from V and 4 from J, leaving 20 bases between them. There are 16 residues in the CDR3. Germline assignment: CDR1 SGHTA and CDR2 FQGNSA. The CDR3 here is CASSPAGAGEGYGYTF. The CDR3 DNA sequence: TGTGCCAGCAGCCCAGCGGGGGCAGGGGAAGGCTATGGCTACACCTTC.

This rearrangement joins TRBV28 to TRBJ1-2; tentatively, D is TRBD1 (5 bases). The germline V and J ends were trimmed by 3 bases and 5 bases, with 7 bases remaining between them. CDR3 length: 12 amino acids. Looked up from germline, CDR1 is MDHEN and CDR2 is SYDVKM. This CDR3 reads CASSLKGYGYTF. The DNA for the CDR3 is TGTGCCAGCAGTTTGAAGGGGTATGGCTACACCTTC.

The rearrangement links TRBV27 to TRBJ1-1, with 7 bases lining up with TRBD1. V lost 5 bases and J lost 1; bases outside the gene matches: 7. Germline V gene sequence: CDR1 MNHEY, CDR2 SMNVEV (reference sequence). The CDR3 totals 15 residues. The CDR3 nucleotides are TGTGCCAGCAGTACTCTGGACAGGCAGAACACTGAAGCTTTCTTT. It specifies CASSTLDRQNTEAFF.

The chain uses TRBV28 and TRBJ1-1, with a weak D call TRBD1 (6 bases). CDR3 length equals 12 residues. Between the trimmed V and J ends, which lost 7 bases and 11 bases, there was a span of 17 bases. The V gene's germline CDR1 is MDHEN and CDR2 SYDVKM. The CDR3 spells CASIPRGLGAFF. DNA of the CDR3: TGTGCCAGCATACCCAGGGGCCTTGGGGCTTTCTTT.

This chain joins TRBV7-4 and TRBJ1-2, with D possibly TRBD1 on 6 matching bases. The germline V gene encodes CDR1 SGHVT and CDR2 SQSDAQ. The V and J ends lost 5 bases and 1 base respectively, with 11 bases between them. There are 14 residues in the CDR3. The CDR3 nucleotides read TGTGCCAGCAGCGATCAGGGGCGTAACTATGGCTACACCTTC. It encodes CASSDQGRNYGYTF.

The chain uses TRBV4-3 and TRBJ2-5; 8 positions match TRBD1. CDR3 length equals 17 residues. Germline V gives CDR1 LGHNA, CDR2 YSLEER. With 4 bases clipped from V and 2 bases from J, the junction kept 12 bases outside the gene matches. CDR3 loop: CASSRASPGTGQETQYF. The CDR3 DNA reads as TGCGCCAGCAGCCGAGCGAGCCCCGGGACAGGACAAGAGACCCAGTACTTC.